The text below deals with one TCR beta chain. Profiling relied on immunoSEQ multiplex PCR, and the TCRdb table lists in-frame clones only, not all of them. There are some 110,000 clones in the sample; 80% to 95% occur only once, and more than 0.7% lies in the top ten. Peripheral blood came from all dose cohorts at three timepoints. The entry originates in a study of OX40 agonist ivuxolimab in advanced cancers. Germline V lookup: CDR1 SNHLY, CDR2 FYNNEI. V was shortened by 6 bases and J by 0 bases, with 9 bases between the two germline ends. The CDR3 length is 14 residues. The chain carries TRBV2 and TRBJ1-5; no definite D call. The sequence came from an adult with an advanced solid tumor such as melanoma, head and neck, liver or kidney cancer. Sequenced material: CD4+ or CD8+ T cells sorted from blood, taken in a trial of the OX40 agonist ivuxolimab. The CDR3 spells CASRQTSSNQPQHF. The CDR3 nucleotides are TGTGCCAGCAGACAGACCTCTAGCAATCAGCCCCAGCATTTT.